The sequence of this T cell receptor (beta chain) was determined in a study of human T cells and chemical hapten exposure (dated by TCRdb to 2020 to 2023). Study-level background: For sensitization, 2% DPC in acetone was applied to a 2 cm by 2 cm area of upper inner arm skin. Patients additionally received weekly therapeutic DPC doses to the scalp throughout the roughly 25-week study period. Patch testing was performed on the upper back with Finn chambers containing 0.01% DPC, and the patch tests were scored after 6 days according to International Contact Dermatitis Research Group standards. The patient cohort, mostly female, included alopecia areata with under or over 50% scalp involvement, alopecia totalis and alopecia universalis. Libraries were combined into a pool for sequencing, and differences in TCR yield between samples came mainly from small differences in library volumes within the pool. Peripheral blood TCR repertoire changes were tracked in vivo in alopecia patients during primary and secondary sensitization to the hapten diphenylcyclopropenone (DPC). Blood samples were taken from patients before sensitization (week 0) and at 2, 6 and about 24 weeks after DPC sensitization. Blood for TCR sequencing was provided by twenty-nine alopecia patients at one to four time points (pre-sensitization, 2, 6 and 24 weeks).

This specimen's time point label, per the study, means: patch test 2, 6 weeks after DPC sensitization. The treatment or condition label of this sample denotes: therapeutic diphenylcyclopropenone sensitization with weekly scalp DPC. At every patch-test visit, the blood draw took place before the patch test was put on. Eligible patients were aged 18 to 70, diagnosed with alopecia, deemed suitable for DPC therapy, and excluded if pregnant. Total RNA was extracted from unfractionated whole blood collected in Tempus Blood RNA tubes. Between the V and J ends, shortened by 3 bases and 3 bases respectively, the junction contains 5 bases. From cysteine to phenylalanine, the CDR3 is 13 amino acids long. Of the read, only the CDR3 DNA is kept; its 39 bases are in frame from base 1. Library preparation employed RACE. Sequenced using a NextSeq 500. During library preparation, unique molecular identifiers were attached to individual cDNA molecules so that TCRs could be counted in a quantitative, reproducible way. For every blood RNA sample, sequencing covered both the TCR alpha and TCR beta chains. The authors' analysis ran thus. Samples had a median of about 96,000 TCRs, with a range from roughly 20,000 to 700,000. V, J and CDR3 annotation of the TCR reads was carried out using the Decombinator software suite. To make PS versus PT1 abundance plots, every sample was subsampled to the same number of TCRs (28,000). Expanded TCRs were defined as absent before sensitization and observed at least eight times at the 2-week time point. TCRdb passed the public sequencing reads through fastp at Q25 and MiXCR, retaining productive beta sequences. All rows with the same CDR3 protein become a single entry with the most common DNA and genes. What appears here as the V and J calls and clone size reflects TCRdb's work, not the paper's. In this sample the table shows 96,000 or so distinct CDR3 sequences, 7% to 10% of which occur a single time. Jointly, the top ten make up approximately 2% of the sample.

This clonotype was seen a few times. What antigen it recognizes has not been identified. No qualities accompany the bases; no much larger clone lies one base away. Study-wide findings and limitations: Alopecia, a presumed autoimmune disease, was present in all patients, so the immune response of the patients might differ from that of healthy individuals. DPC sensitization did not change the number of TCRs with a frequency above 1 in 1000, and there was no evidence of changes in global repertoire structure. Repeated subsampling changed both the strength of the expansion versus patch-test correlation and the threshold at which that correlation became significant. Compared with pre-sensitization or healthy control sets, expanded TCRs formed significantly more large CDR3 similarity clusters, which is consistent with antigen-driven responses. Patch test score correlated positively with the number of PT1 expanded TCRs, reaching significance at thresholds 8, 16 and 32 but not at 4.

This receptor was taken from a woman aged 40 to 49 with alopecia areata. Some clones in this sample may be carry-over from other donors' samples. The chain links TRBV12-3 or TRBV12-4 with TRBJ1-4, with an unclear D gene assignment. Material: whole blood, obtained in connection with sensitization to the hapten diphenylcyclopropenone (DPC). The CDR3: CASSLRSNEKLFF. At the DNA level, the sequence is TGTGCCAGCAGTTTGAGGTCTAATGAAAAACTGTTTTTT.